This is a list of T cell receptor beta chains from one sample in a study of cytomegalovirus exposure and HLA in healthy donors. TCRdb's table, derived via immunoSEQ multiplex PCR, lists solely in-frame clones and lacks some. The table shows about 180,000 clones, with around 82% occurring only once. The sample taken for sequencing was PBMCs. These receptors all stem from a man aged 55 to 70 in good health and CMV-seronegative. CDR3s include the opening cysteine and the closing phenylalanine or tryptophan. D genes are given only for firm matches. Size is omitted from some rows. Given values are once, few, many or a class for expanded clones.

CDR3nt: TGTGCCAGTAGCGCACCGGGACAGGGAATGGAGGAGACCCAGTACTTC; CDR3aa: CASSAPGQGMEETQYF; v_gene: TRBV19; j_gene: TRBJ2-5; abundance: few; d_gene: TRBD1
CDR3nt: TGTGCCACAGCCCGTGGGGAGTCTTCCTACAATGAGCAGTTCTTC; CDR3aa: CATARGESSYNEQFF; v_gene: TRBV6-5; j_gene: TRBJ2-1; abundance: .; d_gene: .
CDR3nt: TGTGCCAGCAGTCCCTTGGACATAACGTTAAGCTACACCTTC; CDR3aa: CASSPLDITLSYTF; v_gene: TRBV27; j_gene: TRBJ1-2; abundance: .; d_gene: .
CDR3nt: TGTGCCAGTAGGGGACACGCTGGAAACCCCCAGCATTTT; CDR3aa: CASRGHAGNPQHF; v_gene: TRBV19; j_gene: TRBJ1-5; abundance: .; d_gene: .
CDR3nt: TGTGCCAGCAGCGGTAGTGAGGGTCTTGGCACCTTC; CDR3aa: CASSGSEGLGTF; v_gene: TRBV5-6; j_gene: TRBJ1-2; abundance: .; d_gene: .
CDR3nt: TGTGCCAGCAGCGGCCGGACTAGCCCTAGCACAGATACGCAGTATTTT; CDR3aa: CASSGRTSPSTDTQYF; v_gene: TRBV5-5; j_gene: TRBJ2-3; abundance: .; d_gene: TRBD2
CDR3nt: TGTGCCAGCAGTGAGAGGGTAGGGCCCCAGAATTTT; CDR3aa: CASSERVGPQNF; v_gene: TRBV2; j_gene: TRBJ1-5; abundance: few; d_gene: .
CDR3nt: TGTGCCTGGAGCCCGGACAGGGTCCAAGAGACCCAGTACTTC; CDR3aa: CAWSPDRVQETQYF; v_gene: TRBV30; j_gene: TRBJ2-5; abundance: .; d_gene: TRBD1
CDR3nt: TGTGCCAGCAGCCCAACGCCCTCCCGGGGGAATGAGCAGTTCTTC; CDR3aa: CASSPTPSRGNEQFF; v_gene: TRBV2; j_gene: TRBJ2-1; abundance: once; d_gene: .
CDR3nt: TGCAGCGTTGCCCGCCAGGGGGCTTCCTACGAGCAGTACTTC; CDR3aa: CSVARQGASYEQYF; v_gene: TRBV29-1; j_gene: TRBJ2-7; abundance: .; d_gene: TRBD1
CDR3nt: TGTGCCAGCAGCCCCGACGGGGGGCAGGCGACCTACGAGCAGTACTTC; CDR3aa: CASSPDGGQATYEQYF; v_gene: TRBV5-4; j_gene: TRBJ2-7; abundance: .; d_gene: .
CDR3nt: TGCGCCAGCAGCCAAACGACAGGACCCCTGGAGGAGACCCAGTACTTC; CDR3aa: CASSQTTGPLEETQYF; v_gene: TRBV4-1; j_gene: TRBJ2-5; abundance: .; d_gene: .
CDR3nt: TGTGCCAGCAGTGAACGGATACTAGCGGGGTATTTGGGGCCTCGGGAGACCCAGTACTTC; CDR3aa: CASSERILAGYLGPRETQYF; v_gene: TRBV6-1; j_gene: TRBJ2-5; abundance: .; d_gene: TRBD2
CDR3nt: TGCAGCGTTGAAGACAGTAACTATGGCTACACCTTC; CDR3aa: CSVEDSNYGYTF; v_gene: TRBV29-1; j_gene: TRBJ1-2; abundance: .; d_gene: .
CDR3nt: TGTGCCAGCAGCTTAGCCTTATCAGGAACCGGGGAGCTGTTTTTT; CDR3aa: CASSLALSGTGELFF; v_gene: TRBV7-8; j_gene: TRBJ2-2; abundance: .; d_gene: .
CDR3nt: TGTGCCAGCAGTTGGGAGGGACAGGGGACCTACGAGCAGTACTTC; CDR3aa: CASSWEGQGTYEQYF; v_gene: TRBV6-1; j_gene: TRBJ2-7; abundance: few; d_gene: TRBD1
CDR3nt: TGTGCCACCAGCACCCAGCCGACAGGGGCGGGGTACGAGCAGTACTTC; CDR3aa: CATSTQPTGAGYEQYF; v_gene: TRBV15; j_gene: TRBJ2-7; abundance: .; d_gene: TRBD1
CDR3nt: TGCGCCAGCAGGCCGACACTCTCCTACGAGCAGTACTTC; CDR3aa: CASRPTLSYEQYF; v_gene: TRBV5-1; j_gene: TRBJ2-7; abundance: .; d_gene: .
CDR3nt: TGTGCCAGCAGCTTGGCCGTAGCAGGACTTAAAGAGACCCAGTACTTC; CDR3aa: CASSLAVAGLKETQYF; v_gene: TRBV5-4; j_gene: TRBJ2-5; abundance: .; d_gene: .
CDR3nt: TGTGCCAGCAGCCCCGGACTAGCGGGAGTTTTGACAGATACGCAGTATTTT; CDR3aa: CASSPGLAGVLTDTQYF; v_gene: TRBV11-2; j_gene: TRBJ2-3; abundance: .; d_gene: TRBD2
CDR3nt: TGTGCCAGCAGTGGTAACAGATTAATGAACACTGAAGCTTTCTTT; CDR3aa: CASSGNRLMNTEAFF; v_gene: TRBV25-1; j_gene: TRBJ1-1; abundance: few; d_gene: .
CDR3nt: TGTGCCACCAGCAGAGACGATTTCCAGGACAGATACTACAATGAGCAGTTCTTC; CDR3aa: CATSRDDFQDRYYNEQFF; v_gene: TRBV15; j_gene: TRBJ2-1; abundance: .; d_gene: .
CDR3nt: TGTGCCAGCAGTGATGGACAGAATCAGCCCCAGAATTTT; CDR3aa: CASSDGQNQPQNF; v_gene: TRBV25-1; j_gene: TRBJ1-5; abundance: .; d_gene: .
CDR3nt: TGCGCCAGCAGTGGAGGGAGGGAGCAGTACTTC; CDR3aa: CASSGGREQYF; v_gene: TRBV10-2; j_gene: TRBJ2-7; abundance: .; d_gene: .
CDR3nt: TGCGCCAGCAGCCAAGGGCCCAGCGGGAGCCGTGTCACCGGGGAGCTGTTTTTT; CDR3aa: CASSQGPSGSRVTGELFF; v_gene: TRBV4-3; j_gene: TRBJ2-2; abundance: .; d_gene: TRBD2
CDR3nt: TGTGCCAGCAGCCCTCAGGGGGGAGAAGCTTTCTTT; CDR3aa: CASSPQGGEAFF; v_gene: TRBV27; j_gene: TRBJ1-1; abundance: .; d_gene: TRBD1
CDR3nt: TGCAGCGTGGCCGGGACTAGCGACGTCCAAGAGACCCAGTACTTC; CDR3aa: CSVAGTSDVQETQYF; v_gene: TRBV29-1; j_gene: TRBJ2-5; abundance: few; d_gene: TRBD2
CDR3nt: TGCGCCAGCAGCCAAGCCTGGGACAGGCGCTCTGGAAACACCATATATTTT; CDR3aa: CASSQAWDRRSGNTIYF; v_gene: TRBV4-1; j_gene: TRBJ1-3; abundance: .; d_gene: TRBD1
CDR3nt: TGTGCCAGTACCATAGGGACAGTGAACACTGAAGCTTTCTTT; CDR3aa: CASTIGTVNTEAFF; v_gene: TRBV19; j_gene: TRBJ1-1; abundance: .; d_gene: TRBD1
CDR3nt: TGTGCTAGTGGTTTGGGCGTAGCGGGGGCCCCCTACGAGCAGTACTTC; CDR3aa: CASGLGVAGAPYEQYF; v_gene: TRBV12-5; j_gene: TRBJ2-7; abundance: once; d_gene: TRBD2
CDR3nt: TGTGCCAGCAGTGAAACTAGCGGGGGGGCCACAGATACGCAGTATTTT; CDR3aa: CASSETSGGATDTQYF; v_gene: TRBV2; j_gene: TRBJ2-3; abundance: .; d_gene: TRBD2
CDR3nt: TGCGCCAGCAGCCAAGAAGTGGGAGGTTCAGAGACCCAGTACTTC; CDR3aa: CASSQEVGGSETQYF; v_gene: TRBV4-3; j_gene: TRBJ2-5; abundance: .; d_gene: .
CDR3nt: TGTGCCAGCAGCTCAGGGACAGGGCTGGACGAGCAGTACTTC; CDR3aa: CASSSGTGLDEQYF; v_gene: TRBV7-6; j_gene: TRBJ2-7; abundance: .; d_gene: TRBD1
CDR3nt: TGTGCCATCAGTGGCCCTGAAGGCGCGGGGGGGAACACCGGGGAGCTGTTTTTT; CDR3aa: CAISGPEGAGGNTGELFF; v_gene: TRBV10-3; j_gene: TRBJ2-2; abundance: .; d_gene: TRBD2
CDR3nt: TGCGCCAGCAGCTTGGATGGGACTAGTGCCTACGAGCAGTACTTC; CDR3aa: CASSLDGTSAYEQYF; v_gene: TRBV5-1; j_gene: TRBJ2-7; abundance: .; d_gene: TRBD2